Below are 29 T cell receptor beta chains sequenced from a single sample in a study of CD8 T cells in Susac syndrome. Random hexamers were used to reverse transcribe an amount of about 0.45 to 1 ug RNA. Each CDR3 protein gets one entry after TCRdb re-called the immunoSEQ multiplex PCR reads with MiXCR. The sample yields about 190,000 distinct CDR3 sequences, approximately 95% seen once. Sample: CD8+ T cells from PBMCs. The receptors originated from a human donor with Susac syndrome.

V gene TRBV29-1 combines with J gene TRBJ2-2, with D possibly matching TRBD2 (6 bases). V dropped 7 bases and J dropped 7 bases, with 10 bases sitting between them. The CDR3 is made up of 11 amino acids. Looked up from germline, CDR1 is SQVTM and CDR2 is ANQGSEA. CDR3 bases: TGCAGCGGGGACTCGTTCGGGGAGCTGTTTTTT. Protein: CSGDSFGELFF.

The rearrangement uses TRBV3-1 and TRBJ1-1, with D unresolved. The length of the CDR3 is 17 residues. Germline-derived CDR1 and CDR2 are LGHDT and YNNKEL (reference sequence). Trimming removed 3 bases at V and 3 bases at J, with 20 bases between. The CDR3 DNA sequence: TGTGCCAGCAGCCATTCCGACGGGGTCTTGAAGGACACTGAAGCTTTCTTT. Translation gives CASSHSDGVLKDTEAFF.

This chain links TRBV13 with TRBJ1-5; D is undetermined. Germline-derived CDR1 and CDR2 are PRHDT and FYEKMQ (reference sequence). The CDR3 sequence is 14 residues long. With 5 bases removed from V and 3 bases from J, the gap between germline ends came to 11 bases. The CDR3 coding sequence is TGTGCCAGCAGCATCCGCGGGGACAATCAGCCCCAGCATTTT. The encoded protein is CASSIRGDNQPQHF.

The chain employs TRBV7-9 and TRBJ2-7; possible D gene TRBD2, 5 bases. CDR1 SEHNR and CDR2 FQNEAQ come from the germline V gene (reference sequence). The CDR3 has 14 residues. Trimming removed 4 bases at V and 5 bases at J, with 15 bases between. The CDR3 sequence: CASSYWLKEDEQYF. In nucleotides, the CDR3 is TGTGCCAGCAGCTATTGGCTAAAGGAGGACGAGCAGTACTTC.

The genes are TRBV27 and TRBJ2-5; D unresolved. Germline CDR1 and CDR2: MNHEY and SMNVEV (reference sequence). The V end lost 4 bases, the J end lost 1 base, and 7 bases lay between the germline ends. The CDR3 extends over 13 amino acids. DNA for the CDR3: TGTGCCAGCAGTTCATGGTCCCAAGAGACCCAGTACTTC. Its translation: CASSSWSQETQYF.

This chain uses TRBV30 with TRBJ2-3; the match to TRBD2 covers 9 bases. Germline CDR1 is GTSNPN and CDR2 is SVGIG (reference sequence). The CDR3 is 13 residues long. J gave up 8 bases and V 3 bases, and 6 bases lay outside the gene matches. The DNA for the CDR3 is TGTGCCTGGAGAGGCGGGGGGGCCACTACGCAGTATTTT. Translated: CAWRGGGATTQYF.

The J gene is TRBJ2-6, the V gene TRBV28; maybe TRBD1 (5 bases). Per germline, CDR1 MDHEN and CDR2 SYDVKM. Trimming cost V 8 bases and J 0 bases, with 14 bases left between them. This CDR3 spans 16 amino acids. The CDR3 region has the DNA TGTGCCAGCGATCCAGGGCCGAGCTCTGGGGCCAACGTCCTGACTTTC. Its protein is CASDPGPSSGANVLTF.

The genes are TRBV7-9 and TRBJ1-1; the D is unclear. This CDR3 is built from 15 residues. Trimming cost V 0 bases and J 1 base, with 9 bases left between them. Germline lookup yields CDR1 SEHNR and CDR2 FQNEAQ (reference sequence). DNA for the CDR3: TGTGCCAGCAGCTTAGCGCGGCGAGAGAACACTGAAGCTTTCTTT. This sequence encodes CASSLARRENTEAFF.

The rearrangement links TRBV7-8 to TRBJ2-2; 9 bases are shared with TRBD1. Germline values: CDR1 SGHVS, CDR2 FQNEAQ. The ends lost 5 bases at V and 6 bases at J; junction bases unmatched: 7. The CDR3 loop spans 15 amino acids. CDR3 amino acids: CASSPGTGSPGELFF. CDR3 sequence (DNA): TGTGCCAGCAGCCCCGGGACAGGGTCCCCCGGGGAGCTGTTTTTT.

The chain combines TRBV5-1 with TRBJ2-1, with TRBD2 matching 11 bases. V lost 3 bases to trimming and J lost 10 bases; unmatched junction nucleotides: 15. The CDR3 consists of 17 residues. In germline, CDR1 is SGHRS, CDR2 YFSETQ. The chain's CDR3 is CASSSRITSGSWGEQFF. CDR3 sequence (DNA): TGCGCCAGCAGCTCCCGGATAACTAGCGGGAGCTGGGGCGAGCAGTTCTTC.

The table lists this clonotype with a few counts. This chain links TRBV7-2 with TRBJ2-7; no clear D. The CDR3 has 11 amino acids. From germline, CDR1 is SGHTA and CDR2 FQGNSA. Trimming took 2 bases from V and 2 from J, leaving 1 base between them. In DNA form, the CDR3 reads TGTGCCAGCAGCTTAACCTACGAGCAGTACTTC. This gives the protein CASSLTYEQYF.

CDR3 sequence (DNA): TGCGCCAGCAGCCAAGAGGGACCATATGAAAAACTGTTTTTT. This gives the protein CASSQEGPYEKLFF. The rearrangement links TRBV4-1 to TRBJ1-4; the D gene is possibly TRBD1 (5 bases). The CDR3 covers 14 residues. V lost 0 bases and J 6 bases, leaving 8 bases between the germline ends. Germline V gene lookup returns CDR1 MGHRA and CDR2 YSYEKL.

The chain recombines TRBV29-1 with TRBJ2-3, with D hard to call. Looked up from germline, CDR1 is SQVTM and CDR2 is ANQGSEA. The CDR3 totals 14 residues. Between the trimmed V and J ends, which lost 4 bases and 2 bases, there was a span of 13 bases. The CDR3 DNA sequence: TGCAGCGTTGTCTGGACGGACCTCACAGATACGCAGTATTTT. Translated: CSVVWTDLTDTQYF.

The chain joins TRBV5-6 to TRBJ2-3; TRBD1 aligns across 9 bases. J lost 4 bases, V lost 0 bases, and 3 bases had no gene match. This CDR3 comprises 15 residues. Germline lookup yields CDR1 SGHDT and CDR2 YYEEEE. The CDR3 loop reads CASSLGDRVADTQYF. CDR3 bases: TGTGCCAGCAGCTTGGGGGACAGGGTTGCAGATACGCAGTATTTT.

This chain links TRBV20-1 with TRBJ1-1, with D unclear. The germline V and J ends were trimmed by 0 bases and 2 bases, with 13 bases remaining between them. Germline V gene sequence: CDR1 DFQATT, CDR2 SNEGSKA (reference sequence). The CDR3 contains 15 residues. The CDR3 protein is CSAREVGRGNTEAFF. CDR3 sequence (DNA): TGCAGTGCTAGAGAGGTTGGGCGGGGAAACACTGAAGCTTTCTTT.

This chain joins TRBV20-1 and TRBJ1-1, with a tentative D call TRBD1 (5 bases). The length of the CDR3 is 13 residues. CDR1 and CDR2 (germline): DFQATT, SNEGSKA (reference sequence). The germline V and J ends were trimmed by 3 bases and 1 base, with 9 bases remaining between them. The CDR3 nucleotides are TGCAGTGCTAGGCGGGGACCGAACACTGAAGCTTTCTTT. Its protein is CSARRGPNTEAFF.

Only one count was recorded for this clonotype. The rearrangement joins TRBV5-1 to TRBJ1-1; D not certain. Trimming pared 0 bases from V and 1 base from J, leaving 7 bases between. Germline V gives CDR1 SGHRS, CDR2 YFSETQ. The CDR3 is made up of 14 amino acids. The CDR3 here is CASSLADQNTEAFF. The CDR3 DNA sequence: TGCGCCAGCAGCTTGGCCGACCAGAACACTGAAGCTTTCTTT.

The chain recombines TRBV9 with TRBJ2-7; D tentatively reads TRBD1 or TRBD2 (5 bases each). This CDR3 is built from 15 residues. Germline V gene sequence: CDR1 SGDLS, CDR2 YYNGEE. V dropped 3 bases and J dropped 0 bases, with 13 bases sitting between them. The CDR3 region is CASSDRDGNSYEQYF. The CDR3 DNA reads as TGTGCCAGCAGCGACCGGGACGGAAACTCCTACGAGCAGTACTTC.

The chain uses TRBV10-3 and TRBJ2-7; 14 bases agree with TRBD2. CDR3 length: 14 residues. J gave up 5 bases and V 10 bases, and 7 bases lay outside the gene matches. Germline CDR1 ENHRY, CDR2 SYGVKD. CDR3 DNA: TGTGCCAACAGACCGGGACTAGCGGGAGACGAGCAGTACTTC. Encoded protein: CANRPGLAGDEQYF.

The chain has TRBV12-3 or TRBV12-4 and TRBJ1-5; D is uncertain. Trimming cost V 5 bases and J 0 bases, with 11 bases left between them. The CDR3 sequence is 15 residues long. CDR3 nucleotide sequence: TGTGCCAGCAGTACGGAGTTTTATAGCAATCAGCCCCAGCATTTT. It translates to CASSTEFYSNQPQHF.

This clonotype has more than one count but fewer than ten. The genes are TRBV28 and TRBJ2-5; TRBD2 agrees at 10 bases. The germline gives CDR1 MDHEN, CDR2 SYDVKM. With V trimmed by 3 bases and J by 2 bases, 3 bases remained unmatched. The CDR3 covers 15 residues. CDR3 DNA: TGTGCCAGCAGTTTCGGAGCGGGAGGGCAAGAGACCCAGTACTTC. Its translation is CASSFGAGGQETQYF.

The chain has TRBV9 and TRBJ1-6, with 7 bases that match TRBD1. Germline-derived CDR1 and CDR2 are SGDLS and YYNGEE. V dropped 3 bases and J dropped 7; count of bases not matched to a gene: 7. CDR3 length equals 15 residues. CDR3 protein: CASSGRQGQNSPLHF. CDR3 coding DNA: TGTGCCAGCAGCGGAAGACAGGGTCAGAATTCACCCCTCCACTTT.

The chain joins TRBV5-1 to TRBJ1-2; D not certain. The CDR3 has 13 residues. Trimming removed 1 base at V and 8 bases at J, with 12 bases between. The germline V gene has CDR1 SGHRS and CDR2 YFSETQ. The CDR3 region is CASSLNGVEGYTF. The CDR3 region has the DNA TGCGCCAGCAGCTTGAATGGGGTCGAAGGCTACACCTTC.

V gene TRBV12-3 or TRBV12-4 combines with J gene TRBJ2-1; D may be TRBD1 (5 bases). Trimming pared 6 bases from V and 10 bases from J, leaving 13 bases between. The CDR3 is 12 amino acids. The CDR3 sequence: CASRFQGWEQFF. The CDR3 region has the DNA TGTGCCAGCAGGTTCCAGGGTTGGGAGCAGTTCTTC.

This rearrangement joins TRBV28 to TRBJ2-1; 9 bases agree with TRBD2. V dropped 1 base and J dropped 6; count of bases not matched to a gene: 1. The length of the CDR3 is 14 residues. The germline gives CDR1 MDHEN, CDR2 SYDVKM. Here the CDR3 DNA reads TGTGCCAGCAGTTTATCGACTAGCGGCAATGAGCAGTTCTTC. Protein product: CASSLSTSGNEQFF.

The chain links TRBV7-6 to TRBJ1-6, with a possible D match to TRBD1 (5 bases). The CDR3 runs to 14 residues. Germline CDR1 reads SGHVS; CDR2 reads FNYEAQ. The V end lost 5 bases, the J end lost 8 bases, and 13 bases lay between the germline ends. Here the CDR3 reads CASSPGEGDSPLHF. The CDR3 DNA is TGTGCCAGCAGCCCCGGGGAAGGGGATTCACCCCTCCACTTT. Full variable domain (outside the CDR3, taken from reference TRBV7-6 and TRBJ1-6): GAGVSQSPRYKVTKRGQDVALRCDPISGHVSLYWYRQALGQGPEFLTYFNYEAQQDKSGLPNDRFSAERPEGSISTLTIQRTEQRDSAMYRCASSPGEGDSPLHFGNGTRLTVT.

The chain joins TRBV19 to TRBJ2-1, with 13 bases identical to TRBD2. J was trimmed by 3 bases and V by 8 bases; bases with no gene match: 13. CDR1 and CDR2 from the germline V gene are LNHDA and SQIVND (reference sequence). This CDR3 is 18 amino acids long. CDR3 loop: CASGLAGEFFVIYNEQFF. In DNA form, the CDR3 reads TGTGCCAGTGGACTAGCGGGAGAATTCTTTGTGATCTACAATGAGCAGTTCTTC.

V is TRBV30 and J is TRBJ1-1, with 9 bases lining up with TRBD1. Trimming took 3 bases from V and 3 from J; bases not matched to a gene: 8. CDR3 size: 15 residues. From germline, CDR1 is GTSNPN and CDR2 SVGIG (reference sequence). The CDR3, as DNA: TGTGCCTGGAGAAGAATACAGGGGGCAGACACTGAAGCTTTCTTT. As protein: CAWRRIQGADTEAFF.

The V and J genes are TRBV11-1 and TRBJ2-3; D perhaps matches TRBD2 (5 bases). Germline V lookup: CDR1 SGHAT, CDR2 FQDESV (reference sequence). Trimming took off 1 base at V and 6 bases at J, with 17 bases between the two ends. The CDR3 is made up of 16 amino acids. CDR3 nucleotides: TGTGCCAGCAGCTTAGAACAGCCTGGAGGTAGGGATACGCAGTATTTT. Residues: CASSLEQPGGRDTQYF.